The clone carrying this T cell receptor beta chain was counted once. The antigen is undetermined. V lost 5 bases and J lost 0; bases outside the gene matches: 4. This CDR3 contains 16 residues. Germline CDR1 is SGHAT and CDR2 is FQNNGV. The data are from a study of long-term antiretroviral therapy in people with HIV. General study findings and limits: An increase in diversity followed ART, yet levels stayed below transplant donor controls.

The samples, holding about 0.95-11 million cryopreserved PBMC, were thawed before DNA extraction was carried out. Survey level was the resolution at which the v3.0 immunoSEQ assay ran. The table came from immunoSEQ multiplex PCR; TCRdb's copy has only in-frame clones and leaves some out. In the table there are about 16,000 clones, 95% of which are singletons. The source material was unsorted PBMCs, sampled more than 10 years after starting antiretroviral therapy. The gene calls are TRBV11-2 and TRBJ2-6, with 7 bases identical to TRBD1. The clonotype was recovered from a man aged 25 to 40 with HIV. CDR3 bases: TGTGCCAGCAGCCAAACAGGGGCCTCTGGGGCCAACGTCCTGACTTTC. Translation: CASSQTGASGANVLTF.